This TCR beta chain was found in a study of response to subunit inactivated influenza vaccine. Study results and limitations: The authors offered the suggestion that each seasonal influenza vaccination recruits few new T cells.

TCRdb itself ran the RT-PCR reads through MiXCR, one entry per CDR3 protein. The table shows under 850,000 distinct CDR3 sequences, with around a sixth occurring only once. The CDR3 extends over 14 amino acids. CDR1 is MGHRA and CDR2 is YSYEKL in the germline V gene. Trimming stripped 4 bases from V and 2 bases from J, with 11 bases between. Remarks on this clonotype: The target antigen is unknown.

The TCR comes from a man between 50 and 59 years old who received an inactivated influenza vaccine. The chain couples TRBV4-1 to TRBJ1-2; D is perhaps TRBD1 (6 bases). The sequenced sample was PBMCs from blood, obtained around 5 days after vaccination. In nucleotides, the CDR3 is TGCGCCAGCAGCCTCCTCGGACAGAACTATGGCTACACCTTC. Its translation: CASSLLGQNYGYTF.